The entry that follows covers one TCR beta chain sequence. It lacks a known antigen. Base qualities are not provided; no much larger clone lies one nucleotide away. The Qiagen DNeasy kit was used to extract genomic DNA from unsorted PBMCs and from the negatively selected CD4+ and CD8+ fractions. TCR beta CDR3 regions were amplified by immunoSEQ multiplex PCR using primers annealing to V and J segments. Amplification bias was minimized using a synthetic immune receptor repertoire, and residual bias was removed computationally after sequencing. As for the authors' bioinformatics: Repertoire diversity was quantified as the Shannon entropy index using custom Python scripts. Unsorted, CD4+ and CD8+ repertoires were examined separately, except in combined analyses, for which CD4+ and CD8+ sequences were merged in silico. Clonal expansion was defined as at least a 2-fold frequency increase after treatment relative to C1D1, with a pseudocount of 0.5 for undetected baseline clones. Singleton clones were defined as clones with 0 or 1 copy at C1D1, and non-singleton clones were defined as clones with 2 or more copies. Clones expanded in unsorted samples were assigned a CD4+, CD8+ or unknown annotation through matching of protein sequences in sorted samples from the same patient. Wilcoxon tests on paired samples were used to test changes in diversity from C1D1 to C4D1. TCRdb holds this immuneACCESS table with in-frame rearrangements only. Some clones are missing; in checked studies, unresolved V genes explain under half, and the rest has no known cause. The D gene and trimming were derived from the DNA, and the V and J assignments and clone size from that table. The sample table shows under 25,000 clones, and 60% to 85% are seen once. 15% to 20% of the sample goes to the ten largest clones.

CDR1 and CDR2 are drawn from the germline V gene (reference sequence): MNHNY, SVGAGI. V was cut back by 4 bases and J by 0 bases, leaving a gap of 10 bases between them. The CDR3 runs 15 residues from the cysteine to the phenylalanine. Only the CDR3 DNA is retained, 45 bases long and in frame from the first base. The sample's time point label, decoded: cycle 2 day 1 (C2D1) of nivolumab. All trial patients had relapsed after autologous stem cell transplantation, with cohorts A, B and C differing in prior brentuximab vedotin exposure. A total of over 50 patients with relapsed/refractory classical Hodgkin lymphoma made up the trial cohort, and each patient's best overall response was complete response, partial response or progressive disease. Single-agent nivolumab was administered to trial patients in the multi-cohort phase II CheckMate 205 trial. An independent review committee assessed best overall response by applying the 2007 International Working Group response criteria. Trial PBMCs were collected just before the start of nivolumab (C1D1) and during therapy at cycle 2 day 1 and cycle 4 day 1. Peripheral blood was collected in 8 mL Vacutainer Cell Preparation Tubes, from which PBMCs were isolated by centrifugation and then cryopreserved.

The sample comes from a study of PD-1 blockade in classical Hodgkin lymphoma (dated by TCRdb to the early 2020s). Background on the whole study: Nivolumab dosing was 3 mg/kg intravenously every 2 weeks, continuing until either disease progression or unacceptable toxicity. The study used TCR beta sequencing and CyTOF to define a peripheral blood immune signature of response to PD-1 blockade in classical Hodgkin lymphoma. Study-level results and caveats: Baseline TCR diversity was reported to be lower in newly diagnosed patients than in healthy donors and to be lower still in relapsed/refractory patients. Trial patients achieving complete response had baseline diversity similar to newly diagnosed patients, whereas partial responders and progressors had significantly lower diversity. CD4+ but not CD8+ TCR diversity rose significantly by C4D1 (p=0.0027 vs p=0.16), most apparent in complete responders (p=0.02). Lower diversity was seen in patients whose nivolumab began less than 1 year after ASCT, and these patients were left out of later analyses so that immune reconstitution would not confound the results. The study covered only a single clinical trial cohort, and the causes of the repertoire differences, possibly disease activity or prior therapy, were still not defined.

This receptor was taken from a human donor with classical Hodgkin lymphoma. The sample consisted of peripheral blood mononuclear cells (PBMCs), taken before the second cycle of nivolumab. The chain is made from TRBV6-6 and TRBJ2-1; perhaps TRBD1 is the D gene, with 6 bases matching. The CDR3: CASSFTGRSYNEQFF. Here is the DNA: TGTGCCAGCAGTTTCACAGGGCGCTCCTACAATGAGCAGTTCTTC.